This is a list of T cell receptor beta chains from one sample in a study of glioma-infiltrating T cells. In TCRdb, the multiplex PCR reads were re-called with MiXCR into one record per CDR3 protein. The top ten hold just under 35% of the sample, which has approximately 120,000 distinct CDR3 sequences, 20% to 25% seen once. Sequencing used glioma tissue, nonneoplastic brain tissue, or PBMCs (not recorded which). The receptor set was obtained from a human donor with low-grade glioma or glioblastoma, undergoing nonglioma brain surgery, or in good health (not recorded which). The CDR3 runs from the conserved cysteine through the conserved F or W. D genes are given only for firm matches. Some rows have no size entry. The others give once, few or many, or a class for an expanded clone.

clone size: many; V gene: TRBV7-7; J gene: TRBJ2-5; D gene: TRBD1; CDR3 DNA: TGTGCCAGCATGACAGGGCTCCAAGAGACCCAGTACTTC; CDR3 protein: CASMTGLQETQYF
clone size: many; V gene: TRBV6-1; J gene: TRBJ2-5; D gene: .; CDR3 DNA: TGTGCCAGCAGCCCCGACAGGCCCCGAGAGACCCAGTACTTC; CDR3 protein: CASSPDRPRETQYF
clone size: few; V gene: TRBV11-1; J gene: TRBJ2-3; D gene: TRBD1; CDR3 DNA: TGTGCCAGCAGCTTCGGGACAGGGGGAGGCACAGATACGCAGTATTTT; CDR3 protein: CASSFGTGGGTDTQYF
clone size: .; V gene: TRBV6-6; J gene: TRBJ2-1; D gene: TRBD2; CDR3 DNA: TGTGCCAGCAGTTACTCTGCGGGAGGGCCGACTGAGCAGTTCTTC; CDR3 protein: CASSYSAGGPTEQFF
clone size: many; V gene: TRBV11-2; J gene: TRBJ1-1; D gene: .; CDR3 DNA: TGTGCCAGCAGCCTGACTTATGAAGCTTTCTTT; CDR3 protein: CASSLTYEAFF
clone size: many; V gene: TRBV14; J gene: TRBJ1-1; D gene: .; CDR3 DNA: TGTGCCAGCAGCCAAATGGCGGGTCTGAGCGCTGAAGCTTTCTTT; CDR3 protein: CASSQMAGLSAEAFF
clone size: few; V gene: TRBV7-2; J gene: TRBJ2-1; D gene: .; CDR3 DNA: TGTGCCAGCAGCTTAGTCGGCGGGGGCTATTACAATGAGCAGTTCTTC; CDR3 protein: CASSLVGGGYYNEQFF
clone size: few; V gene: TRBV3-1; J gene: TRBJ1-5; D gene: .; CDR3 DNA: TGTGCCAGCAGCCAAGCAGGGAGTCAGCCCCAGCATTTT; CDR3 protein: CASSQAGSQPQHF
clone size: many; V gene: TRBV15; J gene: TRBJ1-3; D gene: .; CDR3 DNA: TGTGCCACCAGCAGAGATGGCGCGATCTCTGGAAACACCATATATTTT; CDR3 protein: CATSRDGAISGNTIYF
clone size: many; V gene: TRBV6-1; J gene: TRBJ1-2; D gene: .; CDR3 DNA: TGTGCCAGCAGTCTCAAGGGGGGGGCCGACTATGGCTACACCTTC; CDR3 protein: CASSLKGGADYGYTF
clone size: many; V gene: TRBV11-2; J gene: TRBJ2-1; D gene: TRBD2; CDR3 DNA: TGTGCCAGCAGCTCTCGGACTAGCTTGTTCTACAATGAGCAGTTCTTC; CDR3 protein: CASSSRTSLFYNEQFF
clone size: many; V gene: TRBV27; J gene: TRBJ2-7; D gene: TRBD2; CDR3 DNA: TGTGCCAGCACCGCGGGGGGGAGCGGGAGGTCCTACGAGCAGTACTTC; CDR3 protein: CASTAGGSGRSYEQYF
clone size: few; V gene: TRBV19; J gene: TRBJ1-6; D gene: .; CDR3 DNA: TGTGCCAGTAGTTCTTGGACCAATTCACCCCTCCACTTT; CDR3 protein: CASSSWTNSPLHF
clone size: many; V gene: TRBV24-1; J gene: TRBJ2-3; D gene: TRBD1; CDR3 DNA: TGTGCCACCAGTGAGACAGGGGGCACAGATACGCAGTATTTT; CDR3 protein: CATSETGGTDTQYF
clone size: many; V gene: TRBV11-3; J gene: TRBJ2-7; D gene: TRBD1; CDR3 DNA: TGTGCCAGCAGCTACCATTGGCAGGGGGCCTACGAGCAGTACTTC; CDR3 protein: CASSYHWQGAYEQYF
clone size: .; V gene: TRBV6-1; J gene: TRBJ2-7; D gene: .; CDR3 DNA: TGTGCCAACAGCCCAGTTGGCGATCAGTACTTC; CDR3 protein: CANSPVGDQYF
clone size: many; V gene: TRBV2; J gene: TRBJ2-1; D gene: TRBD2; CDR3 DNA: TGTGCCAGCAGAGGGGCTAGCGGTGACAATGAGCAGTTCTTC; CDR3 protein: CASRGASGDNEQFF
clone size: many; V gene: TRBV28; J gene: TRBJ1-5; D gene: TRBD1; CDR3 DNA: TGTGCCAGCAGTTCAACAGGGGACAATCAGCCCCAGCATTTT; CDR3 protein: CASSSTGDNQPQHF
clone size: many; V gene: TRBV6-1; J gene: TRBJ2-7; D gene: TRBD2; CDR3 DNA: TGTGCCAGCAGTGAAGCACTAGCGGGGGCTTTTCCCTACGAGCAGTACTTC; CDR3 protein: CASSEALAGAFPYEQYF
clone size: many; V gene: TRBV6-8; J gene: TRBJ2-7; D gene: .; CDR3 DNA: TGTGCCAGCACCGGCGGGGACGAGCAGTACTTC; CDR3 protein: CASTGGDEQYF
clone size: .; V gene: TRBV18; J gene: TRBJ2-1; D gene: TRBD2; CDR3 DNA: TGTGCCAGCTCCTCTAGCGGGAGTATTAAGGATAAGCAGTTCTTC; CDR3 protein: CASSSSGSIKDKQFF
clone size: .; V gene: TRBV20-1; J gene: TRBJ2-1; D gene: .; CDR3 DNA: TGCAGTGCTAGAGAATTTCCTGGGGCGGGAAGGAGCACAGATACGCAGTTCTTC; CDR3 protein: CSAREFPGAGRSTDTQFF
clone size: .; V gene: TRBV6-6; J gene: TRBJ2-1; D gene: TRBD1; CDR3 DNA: TGTGCCAGCACCCCAGGGGGCTCCTACGGGCAGTTCTTC; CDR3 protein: CASTPGGSYGQFF
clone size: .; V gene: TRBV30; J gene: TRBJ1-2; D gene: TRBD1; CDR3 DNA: TGTGCCTGGAACACAGGGGGCCCGAACTATGGCTACACCTTC; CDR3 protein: CAWNTGGPNYGYTF
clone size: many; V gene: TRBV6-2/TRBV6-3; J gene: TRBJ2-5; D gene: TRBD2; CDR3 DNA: TGTGCCAGCAGCCCCCACCATGTAGCGGGGACCCAAGAGACCCAGTACTTC; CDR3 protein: CASSPHHVAGTQETQYF
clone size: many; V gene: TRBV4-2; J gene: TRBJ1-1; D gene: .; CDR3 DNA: TGTGCCAGCAGCCAAGACCGGTCCCGGACTGAAGCTTTCTTT; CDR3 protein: CASSQDRSRTEAFF
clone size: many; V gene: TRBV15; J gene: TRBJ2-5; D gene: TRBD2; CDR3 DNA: TGTGCCACCAGCAGTTCACTAGCGGGAGGGTACCAAGAGACCCAGTACTTC; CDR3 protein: CATSSSLAGGYQETQYF
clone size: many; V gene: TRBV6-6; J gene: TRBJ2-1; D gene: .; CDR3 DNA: TGTGCCAGCAGTTACAATCAAGCAGGGAGTGAGCAGTTCTTC; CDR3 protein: CASSYNQAGSEQFF
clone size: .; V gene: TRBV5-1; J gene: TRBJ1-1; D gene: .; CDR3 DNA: TGCGCCAGCAGCTTGGCCCAGGGAATGAACACTGAAGCTTTCTTT; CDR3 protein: CASSLAQGMNTEAFF
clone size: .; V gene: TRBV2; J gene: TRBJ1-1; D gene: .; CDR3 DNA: TGTGCCAGCATGACGGGGACTGAAGCTTTCTTT; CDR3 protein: CASMTGTEAFF
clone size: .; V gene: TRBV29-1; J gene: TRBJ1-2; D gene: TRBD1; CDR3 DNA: TGCAGCGTTGTATCGCAGGGGGACCTCTATGGCTACACCTTC; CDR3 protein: CSVVSQGDLYGYTF
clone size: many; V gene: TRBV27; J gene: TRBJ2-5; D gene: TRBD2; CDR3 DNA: TGTGCCAGCAGTCGATCCACTAGCGGGGAGACCCAGTACTTC; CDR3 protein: CASSRSTSGETQYF
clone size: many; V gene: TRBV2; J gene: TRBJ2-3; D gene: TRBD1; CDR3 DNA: TGTGCCAGCAGTGCACAGGGGCTACGCACAGATACGCAGTATTTT; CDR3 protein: CASSAQGLRTDTQYF
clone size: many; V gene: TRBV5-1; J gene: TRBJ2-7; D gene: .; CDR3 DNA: TGCGCCAGCGGCTCTTATGACTACTCCTACGAGCAGTACTTC; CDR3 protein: CASGSYDYSYEQYF
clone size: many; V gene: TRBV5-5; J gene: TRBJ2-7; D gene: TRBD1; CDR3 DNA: TGTGCCAGCAGCGACAGGGAGAACGAGCAGTACTTC; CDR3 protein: CASSDRENEQYF
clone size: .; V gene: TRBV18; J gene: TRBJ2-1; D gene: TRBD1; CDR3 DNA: TGTGCCAGCTCACCACGCCGGGACAGCTATGAGCAGTTCTTC; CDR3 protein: CASSPRRDSYEQFF
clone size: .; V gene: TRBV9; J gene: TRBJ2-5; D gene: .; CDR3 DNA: TGTGCCAGCAGCGTACAGGGTGGGCAAGAGACCCAGTACTTC; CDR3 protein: CASSVQGGQETQYF